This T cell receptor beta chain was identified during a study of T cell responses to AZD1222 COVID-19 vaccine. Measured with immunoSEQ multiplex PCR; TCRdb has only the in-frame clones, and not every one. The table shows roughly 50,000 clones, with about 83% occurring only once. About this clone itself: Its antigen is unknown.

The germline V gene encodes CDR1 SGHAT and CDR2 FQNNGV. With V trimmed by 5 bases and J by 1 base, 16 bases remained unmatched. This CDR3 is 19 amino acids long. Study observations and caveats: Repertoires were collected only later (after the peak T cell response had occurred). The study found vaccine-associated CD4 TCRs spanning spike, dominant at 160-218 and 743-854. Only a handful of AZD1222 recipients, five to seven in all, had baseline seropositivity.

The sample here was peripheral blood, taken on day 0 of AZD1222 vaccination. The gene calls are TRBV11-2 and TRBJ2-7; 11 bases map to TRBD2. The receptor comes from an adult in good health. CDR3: CASSLTAGTSGYYSYEQYF. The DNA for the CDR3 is TGTGCCAGCAGCCTAACCGCGGGGACTAGCGGATACTATTCCTACGAGCAGTACTTC.